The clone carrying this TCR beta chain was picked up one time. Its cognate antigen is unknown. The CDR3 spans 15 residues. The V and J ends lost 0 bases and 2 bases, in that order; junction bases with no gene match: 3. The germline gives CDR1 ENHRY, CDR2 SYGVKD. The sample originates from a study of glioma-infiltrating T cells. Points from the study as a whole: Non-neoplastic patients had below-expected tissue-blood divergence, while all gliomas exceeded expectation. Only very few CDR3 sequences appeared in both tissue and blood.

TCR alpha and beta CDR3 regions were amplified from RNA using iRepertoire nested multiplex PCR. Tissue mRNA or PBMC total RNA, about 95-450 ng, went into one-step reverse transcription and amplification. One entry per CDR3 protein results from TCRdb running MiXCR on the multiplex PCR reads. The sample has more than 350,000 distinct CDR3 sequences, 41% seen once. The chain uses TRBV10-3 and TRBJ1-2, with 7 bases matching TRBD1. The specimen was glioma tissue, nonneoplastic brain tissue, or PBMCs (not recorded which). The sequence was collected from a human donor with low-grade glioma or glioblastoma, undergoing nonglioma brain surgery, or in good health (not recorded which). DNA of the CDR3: TGTGCCATCAGTGAGTCGGCAGGGGGAAACTATGGCTACACCTTC. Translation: CAISESAGGNYGYTF.